The clone carrying this T cell receptor beta chain was observed a handful of times. CDR1 SGHVS and CDR2 FNYEAQ come from the germline V gene. V was clipped by 0 bases and J by 5 bases; unmatched bases: 5. The CDR3 has 15 residues. In TCRdb, the PCR reads were re-called with MiXCR into one record per CDR3 protein. The sample has about 20,000 distinct CDR3 sequences, less than 45% seen once; the top ten hold less than 15%. This sample stems from a study of tumor-infiltrating lymphocytes in oesophageal squamous cell carcinoma. What was sequenced was normal esophageal tissue next to the tumor. The origin of this receptor is a male donor with esophageal squamous cell carcinoma. The rearrangement uses TRBV7-6 and TRBJ2-3; TRBD2 aligns across 7 bases. The CDR3 coding sequence is TGTGCCAGCAGCTTAGCGGGGACTACCCTAGATACGCAGTATTTT. It translates to CASSLAGTTLDTQYF. Using reference TRBV7-6 and TRBJ2-3 for the parts outside the CDR3, the full variable domain is GAGVSQSPRYKVTKRGQDVALRCDPISGHVSLYWYRQALGQGPEFLTYFNYEAQQDKSGLPNDRFSAERPEGSISTLTIQRTEQRDSAMYRCASSLAGTTLDTQYFGPGTRLTVL.